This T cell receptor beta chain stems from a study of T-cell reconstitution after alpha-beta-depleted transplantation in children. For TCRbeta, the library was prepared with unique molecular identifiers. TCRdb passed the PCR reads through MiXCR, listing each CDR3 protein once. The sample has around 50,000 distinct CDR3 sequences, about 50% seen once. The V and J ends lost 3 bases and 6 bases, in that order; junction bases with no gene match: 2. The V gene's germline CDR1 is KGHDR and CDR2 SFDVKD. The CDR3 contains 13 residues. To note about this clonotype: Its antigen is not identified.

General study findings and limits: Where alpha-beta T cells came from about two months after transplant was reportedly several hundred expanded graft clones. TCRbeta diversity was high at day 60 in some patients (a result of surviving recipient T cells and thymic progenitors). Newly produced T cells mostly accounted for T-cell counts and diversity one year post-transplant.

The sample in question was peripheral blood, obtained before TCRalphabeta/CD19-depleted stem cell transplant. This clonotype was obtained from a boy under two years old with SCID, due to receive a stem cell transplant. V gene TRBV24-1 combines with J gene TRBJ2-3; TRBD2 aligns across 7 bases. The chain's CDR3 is CATSDAGGDTQYF. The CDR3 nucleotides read TGTGCCACCAGTGATGCCGGGGGGGATACGCAGTATTTT.